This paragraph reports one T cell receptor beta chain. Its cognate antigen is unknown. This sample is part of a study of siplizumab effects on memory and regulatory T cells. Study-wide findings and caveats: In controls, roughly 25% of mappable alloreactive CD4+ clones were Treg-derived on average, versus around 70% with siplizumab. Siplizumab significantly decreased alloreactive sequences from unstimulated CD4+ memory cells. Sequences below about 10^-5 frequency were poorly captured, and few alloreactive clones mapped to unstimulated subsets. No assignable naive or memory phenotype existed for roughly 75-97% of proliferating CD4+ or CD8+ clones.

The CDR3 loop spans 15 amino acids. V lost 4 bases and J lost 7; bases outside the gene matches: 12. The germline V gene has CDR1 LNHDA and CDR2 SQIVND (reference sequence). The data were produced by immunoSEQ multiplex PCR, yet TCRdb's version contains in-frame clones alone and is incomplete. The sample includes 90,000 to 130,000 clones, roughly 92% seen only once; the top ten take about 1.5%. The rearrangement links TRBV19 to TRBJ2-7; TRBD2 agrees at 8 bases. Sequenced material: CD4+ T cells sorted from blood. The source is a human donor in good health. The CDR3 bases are TGTGCCAGTAGTAATCTAGCGGGTATTCTACGGGAGCAGTACTTC. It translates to CASSNLAGILREQYF.